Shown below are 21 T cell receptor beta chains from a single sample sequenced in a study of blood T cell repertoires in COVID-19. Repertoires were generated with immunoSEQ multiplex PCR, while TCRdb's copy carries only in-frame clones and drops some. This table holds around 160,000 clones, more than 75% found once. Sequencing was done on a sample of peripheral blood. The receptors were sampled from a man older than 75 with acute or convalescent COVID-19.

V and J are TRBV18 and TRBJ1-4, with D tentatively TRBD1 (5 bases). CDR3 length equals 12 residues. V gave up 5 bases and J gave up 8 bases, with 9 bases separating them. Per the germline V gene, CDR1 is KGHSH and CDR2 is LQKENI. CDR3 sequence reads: CASSGRGEKLFF. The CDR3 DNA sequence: TGTGCCAGCTCAGGGAGGGGCGAAAAACTGTTTTTT.

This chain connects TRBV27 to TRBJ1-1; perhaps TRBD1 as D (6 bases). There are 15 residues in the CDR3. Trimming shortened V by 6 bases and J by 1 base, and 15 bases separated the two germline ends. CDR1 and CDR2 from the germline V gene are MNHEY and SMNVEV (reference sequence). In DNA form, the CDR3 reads TGTGCCAGCAGACCGGGGACATGGGAGAACACTGAAGCTTTCTTT. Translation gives CASRPGTWENTEAFF.

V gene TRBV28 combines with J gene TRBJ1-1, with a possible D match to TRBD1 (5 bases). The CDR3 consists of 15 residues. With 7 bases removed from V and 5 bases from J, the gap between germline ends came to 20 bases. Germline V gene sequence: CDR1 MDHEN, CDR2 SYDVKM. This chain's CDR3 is CASTAGHTGGTEAFF. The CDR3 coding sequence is TGTGCCAGCACCGCCGGGCACACAGGAGGGACTGAAGCTTTCTTT. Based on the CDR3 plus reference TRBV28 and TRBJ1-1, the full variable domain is DVKVTQSSRYLVKRTGEKVFLECVQDMDHENMFWYRQDPGLGLRLIYFSYDVKMKEKGDIPEGYSVSREKKERFSLILESASTNQTSMYLCASTAGHTGGTEAFFGQGTRLTVV.

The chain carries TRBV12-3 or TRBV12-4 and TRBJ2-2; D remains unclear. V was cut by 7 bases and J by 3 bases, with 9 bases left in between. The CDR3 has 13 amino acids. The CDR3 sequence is CASTLQHTGELFF. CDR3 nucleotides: TGTGCCAGCACCCTACAGCACACCGGGGAGCTGTTTTTT.

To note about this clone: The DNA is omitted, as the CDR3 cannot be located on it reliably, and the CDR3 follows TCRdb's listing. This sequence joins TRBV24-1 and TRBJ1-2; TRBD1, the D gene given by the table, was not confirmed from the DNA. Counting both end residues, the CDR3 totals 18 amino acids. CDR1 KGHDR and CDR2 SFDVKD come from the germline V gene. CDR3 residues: CATSRVLWTSVDNYGYTF.

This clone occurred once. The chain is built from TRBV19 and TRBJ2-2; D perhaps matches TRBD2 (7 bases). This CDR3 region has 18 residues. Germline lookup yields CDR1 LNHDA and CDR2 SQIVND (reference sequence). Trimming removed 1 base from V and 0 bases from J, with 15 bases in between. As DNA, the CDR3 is TGTGCCAGTAGTATAGGCTTGGGAGGGACAACGAACACCGGGGAGCTGTTTTTT. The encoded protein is CASSIGLGGTTNTGELFF.

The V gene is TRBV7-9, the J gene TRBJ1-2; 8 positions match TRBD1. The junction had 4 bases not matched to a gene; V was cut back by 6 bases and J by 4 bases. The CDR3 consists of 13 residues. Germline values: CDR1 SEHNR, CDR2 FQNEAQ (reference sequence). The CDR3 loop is CASSPTGAYGYTF. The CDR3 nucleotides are TGTGCCAGCAGTCCGACAGGGGCCTATGGCTACACCTTC.

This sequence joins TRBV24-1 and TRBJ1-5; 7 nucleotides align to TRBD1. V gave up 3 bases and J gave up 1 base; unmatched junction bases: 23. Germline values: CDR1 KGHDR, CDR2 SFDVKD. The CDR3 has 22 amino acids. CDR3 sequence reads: CATSDNRGGGFGAGGSNQPQHF. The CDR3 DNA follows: TGTGCCACCAGTGATAATCGAGGCGGTGGTTTTGGAGCAGGGGGAAGCAATCAGCCCCAGCATTTT.

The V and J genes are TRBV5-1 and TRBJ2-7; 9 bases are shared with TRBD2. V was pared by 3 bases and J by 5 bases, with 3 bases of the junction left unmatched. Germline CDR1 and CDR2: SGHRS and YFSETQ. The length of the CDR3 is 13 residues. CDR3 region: CASSYRTSDEQYF. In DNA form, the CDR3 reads TGCGCCAGCAGCTACCGGACTAGCGACGAGCAGTACTTC.

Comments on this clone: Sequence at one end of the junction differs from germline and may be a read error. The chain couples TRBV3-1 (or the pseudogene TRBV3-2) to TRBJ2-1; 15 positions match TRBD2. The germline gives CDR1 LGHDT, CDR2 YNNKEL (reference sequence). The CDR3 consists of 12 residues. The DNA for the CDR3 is TGTGCCAGCAGCCCCGGGACTAGCGGGAGGATCTTC. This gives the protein CASSPGTSGRIF.

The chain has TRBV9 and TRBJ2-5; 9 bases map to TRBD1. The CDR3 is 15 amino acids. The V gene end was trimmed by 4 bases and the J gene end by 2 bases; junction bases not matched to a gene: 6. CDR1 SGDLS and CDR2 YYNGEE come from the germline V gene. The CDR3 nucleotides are TGTGCCAGCAGCTCCGGACAGGGGCTACAAGAGACCCAGTACTTC. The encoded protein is CASSSGQGLQETQYF.

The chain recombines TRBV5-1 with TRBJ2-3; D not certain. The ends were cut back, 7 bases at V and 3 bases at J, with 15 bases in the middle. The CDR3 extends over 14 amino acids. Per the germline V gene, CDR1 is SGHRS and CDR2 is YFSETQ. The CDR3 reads CASRVLQLTDTQYF. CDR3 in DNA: TGCGCCAGCCGTGTCTTACAGTTGACAGATACGCAGTATTTT.

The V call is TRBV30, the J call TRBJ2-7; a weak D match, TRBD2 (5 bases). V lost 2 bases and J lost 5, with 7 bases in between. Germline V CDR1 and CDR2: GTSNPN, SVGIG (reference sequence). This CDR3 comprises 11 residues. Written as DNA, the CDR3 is TGTGCCTGGAGTAAGAGGGACGAGCAGTACTTC. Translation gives CAWSKRDEQYF.

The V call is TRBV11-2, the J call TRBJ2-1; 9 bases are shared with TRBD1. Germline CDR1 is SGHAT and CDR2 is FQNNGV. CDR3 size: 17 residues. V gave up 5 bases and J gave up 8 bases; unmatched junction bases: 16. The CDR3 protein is CASSHRNRGPSVDEQFF. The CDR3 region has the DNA TGTGCCAGCAGCCACCGCAACAGGGGGCCATCGGTCGATGAGCAGTTCTTC.

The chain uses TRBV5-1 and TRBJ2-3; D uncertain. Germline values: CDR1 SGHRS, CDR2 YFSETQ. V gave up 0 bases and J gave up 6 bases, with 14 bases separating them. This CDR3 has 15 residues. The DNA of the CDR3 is TGCGCCAGCAGCTTGGTGTATTCCGCGGCGGATACGCAGTATTTT. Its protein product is CASSLVYSAADTQYF.

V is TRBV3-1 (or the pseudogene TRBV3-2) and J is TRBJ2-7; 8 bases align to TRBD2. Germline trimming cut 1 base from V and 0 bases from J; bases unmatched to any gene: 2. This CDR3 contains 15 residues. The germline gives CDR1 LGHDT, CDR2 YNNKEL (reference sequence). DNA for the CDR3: TGTGCCAGCAGCCAAGCGACTAGCGCCTCCTACGAGCAGTACTTC. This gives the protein CASSQATSASYEQYF.

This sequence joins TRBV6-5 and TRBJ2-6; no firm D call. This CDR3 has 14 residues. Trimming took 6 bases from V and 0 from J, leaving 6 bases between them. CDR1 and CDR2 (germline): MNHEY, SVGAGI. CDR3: CASRLASGANVLTF. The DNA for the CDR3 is TGTGCCAGCAGACTTGCCTCTGGGGCCAACGTCCTGACTTTC.

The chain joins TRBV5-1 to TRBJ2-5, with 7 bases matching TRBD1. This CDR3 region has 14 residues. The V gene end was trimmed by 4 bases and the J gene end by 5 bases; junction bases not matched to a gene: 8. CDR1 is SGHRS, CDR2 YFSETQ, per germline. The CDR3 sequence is CASSPGTASETQYF. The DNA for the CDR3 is TGCGCCAGCAGCCCGGGGACAGCCTCGGAGACCCAGTACTTC.

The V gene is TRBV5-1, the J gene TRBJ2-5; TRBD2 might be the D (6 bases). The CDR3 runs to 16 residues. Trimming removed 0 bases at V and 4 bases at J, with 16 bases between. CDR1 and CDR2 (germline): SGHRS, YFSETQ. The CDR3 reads CASSLGLGLALETQYF. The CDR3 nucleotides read TGCGCCAGCAGCTTGGGCCTAGGGCTAGCGTTAGAGACCCAGTACTTC.

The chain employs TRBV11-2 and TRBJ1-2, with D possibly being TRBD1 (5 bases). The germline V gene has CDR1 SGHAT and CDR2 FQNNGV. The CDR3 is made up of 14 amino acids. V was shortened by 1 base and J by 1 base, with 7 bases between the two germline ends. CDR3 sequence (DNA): TGTGCCAGCAGCTTAGCTCAGGGTAACTATGGCTACACCTTC. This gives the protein CASSLAQGNYGYTF.

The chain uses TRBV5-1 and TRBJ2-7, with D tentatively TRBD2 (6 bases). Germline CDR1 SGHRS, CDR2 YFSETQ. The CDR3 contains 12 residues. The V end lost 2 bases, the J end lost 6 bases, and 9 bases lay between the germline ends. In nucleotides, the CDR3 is TGCGCCAGCAGCTTTCCCGGGGGCGAGCAGTACTTC. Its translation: CASSFPGGEQYF.